The present TCR beta chain was sequenced within a study of T cell repertoires in cytomegalovirus infection. Study-level background: A matching HLA type, together with CMV infection, was signaled by public TCR beta signatures.

This CDR3 region has 15 residues. Trimming took 4 bases from V and 0 from J, leaving 10 bases between them. CDR1 and CDR2 from the germline V gene are MDHEN and SYDVKM. Overall study findings and caveats: The ex vivo response was dominated by HLA-C-restricted CMV-specific TCR beta clonotypes. People with CMV and the relevant HLA were identified by cumulative public TCR beta family frequency.

TCRdb ran MiXCR on the reads and lists one entry per CDR3 protein. The sample lists approximately 400,000 distinct CDR3 sequences, under 40% occurring once. Regarding this clonotype: Its antigen is undetermined.

This rearrangement joins TRBV28 to TRBJ1-3; TRBD1 might be the D (5 bases). The sample comprised PBMCs. The TCR sequence derives from a human donor in good health (CMV status not recorded). Some clones in this sample may be carry-over from other donors' samples. CDR3 nucleotides: TGTGCCAGCAGTTCCAGGGACGGCTCTGGAAACACCATATATTTT. It translates to CASSSRDGSGNTIYF.